This entry features one T cell receptor (beta chain) sequence. Its target is not known. Germline CDR1 reads LNHNV; CDR2 reads YYDKDF (reference sequence). This CDR3 is built from 15 residues. Losses at the gene ends were 0 bases for V and 6 bases for J; bases not matched to a gene: 5. This specimen belongs to a study of cytomegalovirus exposure and HLA in healthy donors. General study findings and limits: In vitro testing confirmed a few CMV-associated chains as specific for CMV antigens.

Using immunoSEQ multiplex PCR, the repertoire was profiled, and TCRdb retains in-frame clones only, with some absent. The data hold over 200,000 clones, with 70% to 90% observed a single time. This sequence joins TRBV15 and TRBJ2-7; 10 bases agree with TRBD2. The TCR comes from a woman between 18 and 29 years old in good health and CMV-seronegative. Specimen: PBMCs. In DNA form, the CDR3 reads TGTGCCACCAGCAGAGAGCTAGCGGGAGCTAGCGAGCAGTACTTC. It is translated as CATSRELAGASEQYF.